The 21 T cell receptor beta chains below all came from one sample that was sequenced in a study of blood T cell repertoires in COVID-19. Produced via immunoSEQ multiplex PCR; TCRdb's table is partial and in-frame only. The sample gives approximately 150,000 clones, about 87% of which show up once; 1.5% to 2% is in the top ten. What was sequenced was peripheral blood. The receptors were gathered from a woman between 45 and 60 years old with acute or convalescent COVID-19.

The J gene is TRBJ1-2, the V gene TRBV7-2; D remains ambiguous. The germline CDR1 and CDR2 sequences are SGHTA and FQGNSA. CDR3 length: 14 amino acids. V lost 2 bases and J 6 bases, leaving 13 bases between the germline ends. The CDR3 protein is CASSLKAGSHGYTF. In DNA, the CDR3 is TGTGCCAGCAGCTTAAAGGCAGGTTCTCATGGCTACACCTTC.

Only a few counts were recorded for this clone. The chain carries TRBV5-4 and TRBJ1-2; a possible D gene is TRBD1 (6 bases). The CDR3 runs to 15 residues. V dropped 1 base and J dropped 4 bases, with 14 bases sitting between them. Germline V gene lookup returns CDR1 SGHNT and CDR2 YYREEE (reference sequence). The CDR3 loop is CASSLKQGTGYGYTF. The CDR3 bases are TGTGCCAGCAGCTTGAAACAGGGAACAGGCTATGGCTACACCTTC.

The V and J genes are TRBV2 and TRBJ2-5, with 7 bases matching TRBD2. V was clipped by 3 bases and J by 5 bases; unmatched bases: 12. Germline V gene sequence: CDR1 SNHLY, CDR2 FYNNEI. The CDR3 totals 16 residues. CDR3 sequence reads: CASSERISGSRETQYF. The CDR3, as DNA: TGTGCCAGCAGTGAGAGGATTAGCGGGTCCCGGGAGACCCAGTACTTC. The entire variable domain, with the rest obtained from reference TRBV2 and TRBJ2-5, is as follows: EPEVTQTPSHQVTQMGQEVILRCVPISNHLYFYWYRQILGQKVEFLVSFYNNEISEKSEIFDDQFSVERPDGSNFTLKIRSTKLEDSAMYFCASSERISGSRETQYFGPGTRLLVL.

This rearrangement joins TRBV19 to TRBJ1-2; 7 nucleotides line up with TRBD1. V dropped 9 bases and J dropped 1; count of bases not matched to a gene: 14. The germline gives CDR1 LNHDA, CDR2 SQIVND (reference sequence). The CDR3 contains 16 residues. Here the CDR3 reads CASTPTAGGFNYGYTF. The CDR3 DNA follows: TGTGCCAGCACCCCCACGGCAGGGGGATTTAACTATGGCTACACCTTC.

V and J are TRBV7-3 and TRBJ2-2; 15 bases agree with TRBD2. The CDR3 consists of 20 residues. The J segment lost 4 bases and the V segment lost 2 bases, leaving 11 bases of the junction unmatched. The germline V gene encodes CDR1 SGHTA and CDR2 FQGTGA. In DNA, the CDR3 is TGTGCCAGCAGCTTATCTCGGACTAGCGGGGGGGCCGTGGGCACCGGGGAGCTGTTTTTT. Translating gives CASSLSRTSGGAVGTGELFF.

The V and J genes are TRBV15 and TRBJ1-3, with no clear D. Trimming took off 0 bases at V and 0 bases at J, with 9 bases between the two ends. The CDR3 spans 16 residues. Germline lookup yields CDR1 LNHNV and CDR2 YYDKDF (reference sequence). The CDR3 region is CATSRDDYNSGNTIYF. CDR3 bases: TGTGCCACCAGCAGAGATGATTACAACTCTGGAAACACCATATATTTT.

The chain links TRBV5-1 to TRBJ1-2; 7 bases agree with TRBD1. This CDR3 has 14 amino acids. In germline, CDR1 is SGHRS, CDR2 YFSETQ. V was pared by 4 bases and J by 2 bases, with 5 bases of the junction left unmatched. CDR3 region: CASSLGQANYGYTF. The CDR3 DNA is TGCGCCAGCAGCCTAGGACAGGCGAACTATGGCTACACCTTC.

This chain connects TRBV10-1 to TRBJ2-3; weak D call: TRBD2 (6 bases). The germline V gene encodes CDR1 WNHNN and CDR2 SYGVQD (reference sequence). Trimming cost V 3 bases and J 8 bases, with 6 bases left between them. The CDR3 consists of 11 residues. The CDR3 bases are TGCGCCAGCAGTGACGGGGGTACGCAGTATTTT. Translation: CASSDGGTQYF.

The CDR3: CASTPLGQDDTEAFF. The CDR3 DNA is TGTGCCAGCACCCCCTTAGGACAGGACGACACTGAAGCTTTCTTT. The chain recombines TRBV11-3 with TRBJ1-1; 7 bases are shared with TRBD1. CDR1 and CDR2 from the germline V gene are SGHNT and YENEEA. The CDR3 totals 15 residues. Trimming at V came to 7 bases and at J to 3 bases, leaving 11 bases not matched to a gene.

This clone was recorded only once. The chain employs TRBV15 and TRBJ1-5; TRBD1 matches at 7 bases. The germline V gene has CDR1 LNHNV and CDR2 YYDKDF (reference sequence). This CDR3 is built from 14 residues. The trim removed 5 bases at V and 8 bases at J, leaving 9 bases unmatched. This CDR3 reads CATSPRTGWEPQHF. CDR3 coding DNA: TGTGCCACCAGCCCGCGGACAGGCTGGGAGCCCCAGCATTTT.

This chain uses TRBV5-6 with TRBJ2-3, with a possible D match to TRBD1 (6 bases). The CDR3 totals 13 residues. Trimming took off 0 bases at V and 14 bases at J, with 16 bases between the two ends. Germline lookup yields CDR1 SGHDT and CDR2 YYEEEE. The chain's CDR3 is CASSLEGVYKSYF. DNA for the CDR3: TGTGCCAGCAGCTTGGAGGGGGTCTACAAGTCGTATTTT.

The rearrangement joins TRBV10-1 to TRBJ2-3; the D gene is possibly TRBD1 (6 bases). The V and J ends lost 5 bases and 3 bases respectively, with 15 bases between them. Germline-derived CDR1 and CDR2 are WNHNN and SYGVQD (reference sequence). The CDR3 length is 15 residues. The CDR3 spells CASSPRGVGTDTQYF. CDR3 sequence (DNA): TGCGCCAGCAGTCCCAGGGGAGTCGGGACAGATACGCAGTATTTT.

This clone was counted once. The chain links TRBV24-1 to TRBJ2-1; 11 bases align to TRBD1. The length of the CDR3 is 16 residues. Germline V gene lookup returns CDR1 KGHDR and CDR2 SFDVKD. Unmatched junction bases numbered 10, after V lost 6 bases and J lost 7 bases. CDR3 coding DNA: TGTGCCACCAGTTCCCCCGGACAGGGGGCAGAGAATGAGCAGTTCTTC. Its translation: CATSSPGQGAENEQFF.

This clone has only one observation. V usage is TRBV4-3 and J usage is TRBJ2-3, with TRBD2 matching over 7 bases. V shed 4 bases and J 2 bases; nucleotides not matched to a gene: 12. Germline V lookup: CDR1 LGHNA, CDR2 YSLEER. The CDR3 is 17 amino acids. The CDR3 sequence is CASSPSVTGGNTDTQYF. CDR3 DNA sequence: TGCGCCAGCAGCCCAAGTGTTACGGGGGGAAACACAGATACGCAGTATTTT.

Note on this clone: The same CDR3 is also encoded by other DNA sequences in this sample. This chain uses TRBV19 with TRBJ1-1, with a weak D call TRBD1 (5 bases). This CDR3 region has 13 residues. The V gene's germline CDR1 is LNHDA and CDR2 SQIVND (reference sequence). The V gene lost 5 bases and the J gene lost 2 bases, with 9 bases spanning the gap. The CDR3 region is CASSLQGNTEAFF. The CDR3 DNA reads TGTGCCAGTAGTCTTCAGGGTAACACTGAAGCTTTCTTT.

The chain joins TRBV29-1 to TRBJ1-2; D perhaps matches TRBD1 (6 bases). CDR1 SQVTM and CDR2 ANQGSEA come from the germline V gene. The CDR3 runs 14 residues. V dropped 3 bases and J dropped 2 bases, with 13 bases sitting between them. For the CDR3, the DNA is TGCAGCGTTGACGCCGGGACACCAAACTATGGCTACACCTTC. This translates into CSVDAGTPNYGYTF.

V is TRBV12-5 and J is TRBJ2-7, with D perhaps matching TRBD2 (6 bases). Germline-derived CDR1 and CDR2 are LGHNT and FRNRAP. This CDR3 has 13 amino acids. The germline V and J ends were trimmed by 0 bases and 6 bases, with 9 bases remaining between them. The CDR3 is CASGLVAGGEQYF. The CDR3 DNA is TGTGCTAGTGGTTTGGTCGCCGGGGGCGAGCAGTACTTC.

This clone was observed once. The CDR3 DNA follows: TGTGCCAGCAGTTACCATACAGGGGCGAGAAGTTACACCTTC. This sequence encodes CASSYHTGARSYTF. This chain links TRBV6-5 with TRBJ1-2; 7 bases fit TRBD1. The ends lost 2 bases at V and 11 bases at J; junction bases unmatched: 11. This CDR3 is built from 14 residues. Germline CDR1 and CDR2: MNHEY and SVGAGI.

The CDR3 loop reads CASRRTSGRAAGELFF. Here the CDR3 DNA reads TGTGCCAGCAGGAGAACTAGCGGGAGGGCCGCCGGGGAGCTGTTTTTT. V gene TRBV5-6 combines with J gene TRBJ2-2; 13 bases align to TRBD2. With V trimmed by 5 bases and J by 6 bases, 7 bases remained unmatched. Germline V gene sequence: CDR1 SGHDT, CDR2 YYEEEE. The CDR3 sequence is 16 residues long.

Comments on this clone: At one end, the junction sequence differs from germline, possibly due to a read error. The genes are TRBV12-3 or TRBV12-4 and TRBJ1-2, with a tentative D call TRBD1 (5 bases). The CDR3 has 11 residues. The CDR3 reads CMGGTKDGYTF. The CDR3 bases are TGCATGGGCGGGACTAAGGATGGCTACACCTTC.

The chain couples TRBV14 to TRBJ2-7; TRBD1 agrees at 9 bases. CDR3 length: 14 amino acids. Germline trimming cut 4 bases from V and 6 bases from J; bases unmatched to any gene: 7. Germline V gene data show CDR1 as SGHDN and CDR2 as FVKESK. The CDR3 here is CASSLRDRASEQYF. The CDR3 bases are TGTGCCAGCAGCCTACGGGACAGGGCGTCCGAGCAGTACTTC.